Shown below are 10 T cell receptor beta chains from a single sample sequenced in a study of blood T cell repertoires in COVID-19. The repertoire was sequenced with immunoSEQ multiplex PCR; TCRdb's copy has only in-frame clones and lacks some. The sample has around 140,000 clones; approximately 81% are singletons. Source material: peripheral blood. The receptors were gathered from a human donor in a cohort sampled during active COVID-19.

The CDR3 DNA is TGTGCCAGCAGTTTTGGACAGGCCCTCCAAGAGACCCAGTACTTC. This gives the protein CASSFGQALQETQYF. The chain links TRBV28 to TRBJ2-5; TRBD1 matches at 7 bases. The V segment lost 3 bases and the J segment 1 base; nucleotides outside the gene matches: 5. The germline CDR1 and CDR2 sequences are MDHEN and SYDVKM. The CDR3 has 15 amino acids. The complete variable domain, with remaining parts taken from reference TRBV28 and TRBJ2-5, reads DVKVTQSSRYLVKRTGEKVFLECVQDMDHENMFWYRQDPGLGLRLIYFSYDVKMKEKGDIPEGYSVSREKKERFSLILESASTNQTSMYLCASSFGQALQETQYFGPGTRLLVL.

The chain couples TRBV6-2 or TRBV6-3 to TRBJ2-7; TRBD1 matches 11 bases. Germline V gene data show CDR1 as MNHEY and CDR2 as SVGEGT. CDR3 length equals 15 residues. The trim removed 4 bases at V and 6 bases at J, leaving 8 bases unmatched. CDR3 DNA sequence: TGTGCCAGCAGTTCGCCCGGGACAGGGGGTCTCGAGCAGTACTTC. Translation gives CASSSPGTGGLEQYF.

The chain combines TRBV3-1 (or the pseudogene TRBV3-2) with TRBJ2-3, with 7 nucleotides matching TRBD2. The CDR3 contains 15 residues. The V and J ends lost 2 bases and 1 base, in that order; junction bases with no gene match: 3. Per germline, CDR1 LGHDT and CDR2 YNNKEL (reference sequence). CDR3 DNA sequence: TGTGCCAGCAGCCAAAGTACTAGCGGCACAGATACGCAGTATTTT. This codes for CASSQSTSGTDTQYF.

This sequence joins TRBV3-1 (or the pseudogene TRBV3-2) and TRBJ1-6; 10 bases agree with TRBD1. The V gene's germline CDR1 is LGHDT and CDR2 YNNKEL (reference sequence). The CDR3 runs 15 residues. The trim removed 4 bases at V and 10 bases at J, leaving 7 bases unmatched. The CDR3 sequence: CASSLGTGVDSPLHF. CDR3 DNA: TGTGCCAGCAGCCTCGGGACAGGGGTTGACTCACCCCTCCACTTT.

This chain joins TRBV11-2 and TRBJ2-7; D ambiguous. Trimming shortened V by 5 bases and J by 4 bases, and 12 bases separated the two germline ends. The CDR3 covers 13 residues. CDR1 and CDR2 (germline): SGHAT, FQNNGV. The CDR3 region is CASSRTETYEQYF. The DNA of the CDR3 is TGTGCCAGCAGCCGCACAGAAACTTACGAGCAGTACTTC.

This chain connects TRBV29-1 to TRBJ1-1; 7 bases are shared with TRBD1. Germline assignment: CDR1 SQVTM and CDR2 ANQGSEA. V was clipped by 6 bases and J by 5 bases; unmatched bases: 12. CDR3 length: 14 amino acids. For the CDR3, the DNA is TGCAGCGTCGATTTGACAGGGCCGGGTACTGAAGCTTTCTTT. Protein product: CSVDLTGPGTEAFF.

V and J are TRBV6-2 or TRBV6-3 and TRBJ2-7, with 9 bases fitting TRBD1. The germline V gene has CDR1 MNHEY and CDR2 SVGEGT. This CDR3 has 14 residues. V shed 5 bases, J shed 4 bases, and the junction held 6 bases outside the gene matches. CDR3 DNA: TGTGCCAGCAGTCAACAGGGGGCGCAGTACGAGCAGTACTTC. Encoded protein: CASSQQGAQYEQYF.

V gene TRBV29-1 combines with J gene TRBJ2-7, with TRBD1 matching 10 bases. Germline assignment: CDR1 SQVTM and CDR2 ANQGSEA. J lost 2 bases, V lost 7 bases, and 8 bases had no gene match. CDR3 length: 14 residues. The CDR3 loop reads CSAIHGTGAYEQYF. The CDR3, as DNA: TGCAGCGCTATCCACGGGACAGGGGCCTACGAGCAGTACTTC.

The chain has TRBV29-1 and TRBJ1-1; 8 nucleotides match TRBD1. The germline V gene encodes CDR1 SQVTM and CDR2 ANQGSEA. CDR3 length: 14 residues. Unmatched junction bases numbered 8, after V lost 7 bases and J lost 1 base. CDR3 residues: CSGDTGGRNTEAFF. DNA of the CDR3: TGCAGCGGCGATACAGGGGGAAGGAACACTGAAGCTTTCTTT.

This chain connects TRBV6-5 to TRBJ2-3, with 9 positions matching TRBD1. Unmatched junction bases numbered 5, after V lost 5 bases and J lost 5 bases. Germline CDR1 reads MNHEY; CDR2 reads SVGAGI. This CDR3 has 14 amino acids. For the CDR3, the DNA is TGTGCCAGCAGTAACAGGGGGCGCGAAGATACGCAGTATTTT. Protein: CASSNRGREDTQYF.